This entry concerns a single T cell receptor beta chain. Its antigen is still unknown. Base quality data are lacking; no much larger clone is found one base away. This specimen comes from a study of blood T cell repertoires in COVID-19 (dated by TCRdb to between 2020 and 2021). In terms of the full investigation: Samples covering the acute and convalescent phases of COVID-19 were provided by collaborators in the United States, Italy and Spain. Nearly every sample came with metadata listing a de-identified subject ID, COVID-19 status, age in years and sex. Deeply sampled blood TCRbeta repertoires from subjects exposed to, actively infected with, or recovered from COVID-19 were included in the dataset. HLA class I and class II types, where available, came from metadata supplied by the sample provider rather than from assay-based typing. Samples came from the ongoing ImmuneRACE study (first 160 participants) plus 1,254 subjects from 6 global collaborators. A freely available public database, intended as a resource for researchers studying the immune response to SARS-CoV-2, is where the repertoires were released. The material from the prospective study consisted of cDNA or gDNA derived from T cells, B-cell-depleted T cells, or PBMCs. Here is what the overall study found, with its caveats: How much clinical and demographic metadata was included differed by source and by participant, and the metadata was provided uncurated.

Whole blood was collected in K2EDTA tubes by collaborating institutions according to the institutions' own protocols. For TCRbeta analysis, collaborators shipped samples as frozen whole blood, isolated PBMCs, or DNA extracted from either of those sample types. TCRbeta CDR3 regions were amplified from genomic DNA using the immunoSEQ Assay, a bias-controlled multiplex PCR. In the original analysis: The number of nucleated cells in each sample was estimated by amplification of reference gene primers within the assay. To quantify the absolute abundance of each unique TCRbeta CDR3 rearrangement, sequence reads were collapsed and filtered. For each sample, productive Simpson clonality was calculated as the square root of Simpson's diversity index over productive rearrangements. TCRdb stores this immuneACCESS table with in-frame sequences only. Part of the clones is absent; in the studies checked, under half of the shortfall reflects unresolved V genes, and no reason is known for the rest. The V and J calls and clone size were taken over from that table, and D and trimming were inferred from the DNA. The sample contains almost 80,000 clones, roughly 80% of them found a single time. The top ten clones comprise approximately 33% of the sample.

Material: peripheral blood. The sequence came from a woman in her 70s with acute or convalescent COVID-19.

For the CDR3, the sequence is CASRGTGLDSKNIQYF. The sequenced DNA is TGTGCCAGTAGGGGGACAGGCCTAGATTCCAAAAACATTCAGTACTTC. The receptor chain draws on TRBV7-9 and TRBJ2-4, with 8 central nucleotides matching TRBD1. CDR1 and CDR2 are read off the germline V gene (reference sequence) as SEHNR and FQNEAQ. The germline V and J ends show losses of 9 bases and 2 bases respectively, and no gene match explains 12 bases of the junction. The CDR3 spans 16 residues, from the cysteine through the phenylalanine. CDR3 DNA is the only sequence kept; it has 48 bases, read in frame from the first base.